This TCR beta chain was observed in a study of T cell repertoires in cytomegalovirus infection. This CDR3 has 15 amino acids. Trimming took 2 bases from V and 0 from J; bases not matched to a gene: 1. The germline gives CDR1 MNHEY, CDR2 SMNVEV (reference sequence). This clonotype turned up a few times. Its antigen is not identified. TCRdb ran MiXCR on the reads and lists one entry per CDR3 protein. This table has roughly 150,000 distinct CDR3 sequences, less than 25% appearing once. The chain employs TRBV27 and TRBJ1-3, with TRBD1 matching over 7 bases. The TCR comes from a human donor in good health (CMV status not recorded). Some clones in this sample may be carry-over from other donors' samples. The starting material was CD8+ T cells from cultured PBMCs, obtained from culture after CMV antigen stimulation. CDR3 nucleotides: TGTGCCAGCAGTTTAACAGGGGACTCTGGAAACACCATATATTTT. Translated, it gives CASSLTGDSGNTIYF.